This T cell receptor (beta chain) was found in a study of T cells after yellow fever vaccination. About the study: A sort based on CD3, CD45RA, CCR7 and CD95 yielded the EM, EMRA, CM and Tscm memory subsets.

TCRdb ran MiXCR on the 5' RACE reads and lists one entry per CDR3 protein. The sample carries about 42,000 distinct CDR3 sequences, around 6.4% recorded once. CDR1 is SGHRS and CDR2 is YFSETQ in the germline V gene. This CDR3 has 14 amino acids. Between the trimmed V and J ends, which lost 4 bases and 5 bases, there was a span of 15 bases. This clonotype was seen repeatedly, ten times or more. The sequence came from a man under 40 who received the YFV17D yellow fever vaccine. This rearrangement joins TRBV5-1 to TRBJ1-1; tentative D call: TRBD1 (6 bases). The starting material was PBMCs, either bulk or a sorted T-cell subset (CD4+, CD8+, memory, or dextramer-sorted; not recorded which), obtained 45 days after the yellow fever booster vaccination. The CDR3 sequence is CASSGGRGGTEAFF. The DNA of the CDR3 is TGCGCCAGCAGCGGGGGGCGGGGTGGGACTGAAGCTTTCTTT.